This T cell receptor (beta chain) was retrieved from a study of control samples from healthy donors and cancer patients. The V gene lost 6 bases and the J gene lost 3 bases, with 12 bases spanning the gap. The CDR3 totals 13 residues. TCRdb's table, derived via immunoSEQ multiplex PCR, lists solely in-frame clones and lacks some. The profile covers some 120,000 clones, with approximately 94% appearing a single time and around 1.6% taken by the ten largest. The sequence came from a man aged 50-60 years with head and neck cancer. V usage is TRBV12-3 or TRBV12-4 and J usage is TRBJ2-7; maybe TRBD2 (5 bases). Sequencing was performed on PBMCs. The CDR3 coding sequence is TGTGCCAGCAGCCCCCGAGGGTACTACGAGCAGTACTTC. This gives the protein CASSPRGYYEQYF.